This T cell receptor beta chain was profiled in a study of cytomegalovirus exposure and HLA in healthy donors. Overall study: In a later analysis, the 110 or so validation repertoires were reported to have used the same platform as the 600 to 700 first-cohort repertoires.

Regarding the study as a whole: In the 130 or so validation repertoires, a later analysis found that first-cohort TCR clusters tended to co-occur. The investigators catalogued some 160 TCR beta chains as cytomegalovirus-associated.

Worth noting for this clone: The antigen remains undetermined.

V dropped 0 bases and J dropped 3 bases, with 5 bases sitting between them. Germline CDR1 SEHNR, CDR2 FQNEAQ (reference sequence). The CDR3 totals 13 residues. The donors belonged to the roughly 130-subject validation cohort, separate from the approximately 670-subject first cohort. TCRdb keeps only in-frame clones here, not all; method: immunoSEQ multiplex PCR. The data hold about 130,000 clones, with approximately 84% observed a single time. The sample was PBMCs. This chain uses TRBV7-9 with TRBJ2-5; no reliable D call. The clonotype comes from a man aged 25 to 40 in good health and CMV-seropositive. The CDR3 DNA reads TGTGCCAGCAGCTTAGCCTACGAAGAGACCCAGTACTTC. Translating it yields CASSLAYEETQYF.